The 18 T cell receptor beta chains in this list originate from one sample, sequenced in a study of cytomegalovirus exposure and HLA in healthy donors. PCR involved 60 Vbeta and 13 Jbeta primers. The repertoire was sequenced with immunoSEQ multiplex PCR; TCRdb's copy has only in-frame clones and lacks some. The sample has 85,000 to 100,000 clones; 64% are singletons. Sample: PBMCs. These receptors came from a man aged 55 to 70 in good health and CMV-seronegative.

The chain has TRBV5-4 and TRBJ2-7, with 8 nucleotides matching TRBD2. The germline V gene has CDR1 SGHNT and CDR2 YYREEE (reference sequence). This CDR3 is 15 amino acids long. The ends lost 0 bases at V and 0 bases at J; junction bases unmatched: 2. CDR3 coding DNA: TGTGCCAGCAGCTTGGTGGGGACTAGCTCCTACGAGCAGTACTTC. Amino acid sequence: CASSLVGTSSYEQYF.

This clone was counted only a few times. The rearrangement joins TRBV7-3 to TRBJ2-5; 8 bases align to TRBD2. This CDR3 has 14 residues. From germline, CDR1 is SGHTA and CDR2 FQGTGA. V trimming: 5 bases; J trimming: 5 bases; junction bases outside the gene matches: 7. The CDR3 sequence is CASSTTGGAETQYF. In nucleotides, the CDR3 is TGTGCCAGCAGCACAACGGGGGGGGCCGAGACCCAGTACTTC.

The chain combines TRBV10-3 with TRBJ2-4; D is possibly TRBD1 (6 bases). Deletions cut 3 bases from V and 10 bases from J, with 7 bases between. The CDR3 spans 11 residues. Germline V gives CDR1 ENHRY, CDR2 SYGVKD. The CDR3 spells CAISEDRIQYF. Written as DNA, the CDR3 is TGTGCCATCAGTGAAGACAGGATTCAGTACTTC.

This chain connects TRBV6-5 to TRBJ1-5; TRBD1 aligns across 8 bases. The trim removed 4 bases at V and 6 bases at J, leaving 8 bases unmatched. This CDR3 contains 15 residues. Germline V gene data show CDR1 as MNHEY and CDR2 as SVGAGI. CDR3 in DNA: TGTGCCAGCAGTTCCAGGGGGCTAGACCGTCAGCCCCAGCATTTT. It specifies CASSSRGLDRQPQHF.

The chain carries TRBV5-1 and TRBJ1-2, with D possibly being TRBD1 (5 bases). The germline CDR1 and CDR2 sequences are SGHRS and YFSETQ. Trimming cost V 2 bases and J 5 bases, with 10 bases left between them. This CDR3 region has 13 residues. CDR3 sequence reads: CASSFQQVYGYTF. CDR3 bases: TGCGCCAGCAGCTTTCAACAGGTTTATGGCTACACCTTC.

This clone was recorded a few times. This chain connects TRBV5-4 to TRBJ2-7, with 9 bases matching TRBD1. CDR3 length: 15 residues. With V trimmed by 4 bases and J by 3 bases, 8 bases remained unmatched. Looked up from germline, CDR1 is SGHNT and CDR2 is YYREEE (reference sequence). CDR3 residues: CASSQRTGAVYEQYF. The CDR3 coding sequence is TGTGCCAGCAGCCAGAGGACAGGGGCGGTCTACGAGCAGTACTTC.

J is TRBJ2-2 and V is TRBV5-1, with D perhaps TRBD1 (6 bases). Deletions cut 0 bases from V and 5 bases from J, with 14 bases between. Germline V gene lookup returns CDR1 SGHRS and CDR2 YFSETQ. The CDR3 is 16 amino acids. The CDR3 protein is CASSLDIGRGTGELFF. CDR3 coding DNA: TGCGCCAGCAGCTTGGATATAGGCAGGGGAACCGGGGAGCTGTTTTTT.

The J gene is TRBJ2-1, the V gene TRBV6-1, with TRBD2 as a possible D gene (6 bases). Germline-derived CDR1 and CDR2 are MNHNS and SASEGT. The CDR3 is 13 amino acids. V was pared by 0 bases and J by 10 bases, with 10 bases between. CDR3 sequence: CASSEALGGEQFF. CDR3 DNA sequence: TGTGCCAGCAGTGAAGCGCTCGGAGGGGAGCAGTTCTTC.

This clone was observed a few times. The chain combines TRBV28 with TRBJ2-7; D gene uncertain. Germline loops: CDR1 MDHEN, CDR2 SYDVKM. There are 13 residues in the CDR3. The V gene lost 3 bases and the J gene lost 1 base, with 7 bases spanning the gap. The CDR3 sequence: CASSLSRSYEQYF. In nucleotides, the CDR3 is TGTGCCAGCAGTTTGTCCAGGTCCTACGAGCAGTACTTC.

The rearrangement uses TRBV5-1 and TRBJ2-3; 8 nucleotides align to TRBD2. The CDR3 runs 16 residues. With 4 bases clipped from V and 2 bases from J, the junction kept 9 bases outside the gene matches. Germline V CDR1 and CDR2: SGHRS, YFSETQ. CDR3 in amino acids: CASSSLERGNTDTQYF. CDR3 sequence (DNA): TGCGCCAGCAGCAGCCTCGAGCGGGGGAACACAGATACGCAGTATTTT.

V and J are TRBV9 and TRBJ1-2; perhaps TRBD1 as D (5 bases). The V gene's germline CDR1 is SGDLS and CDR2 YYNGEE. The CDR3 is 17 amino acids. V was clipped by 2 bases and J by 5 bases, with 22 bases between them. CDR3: CASSVGGGFQWGYGYTF. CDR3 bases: TGTGCCAGCAGCGTCGGGGGGGGATTTCAATGGGGTTATGGCTACACCTTC.

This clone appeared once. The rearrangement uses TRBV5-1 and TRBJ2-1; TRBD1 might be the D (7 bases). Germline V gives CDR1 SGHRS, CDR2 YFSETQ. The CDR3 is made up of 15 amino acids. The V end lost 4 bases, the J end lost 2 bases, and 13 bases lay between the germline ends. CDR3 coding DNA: TGCGCCAGCAGCGCTCAGGGGGGAGCCTACAATGAGCAGTTCTTC. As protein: CASSAQGGAYNEQFF.

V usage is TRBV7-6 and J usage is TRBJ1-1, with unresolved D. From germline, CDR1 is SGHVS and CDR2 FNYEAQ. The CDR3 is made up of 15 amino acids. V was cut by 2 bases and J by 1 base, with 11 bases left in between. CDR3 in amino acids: CASSLLGSGNTEAFF. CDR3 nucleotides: TGTGCCAGCAGCTTACTGGGGAGCGGGAACACTGAAGCTTTCTTT.

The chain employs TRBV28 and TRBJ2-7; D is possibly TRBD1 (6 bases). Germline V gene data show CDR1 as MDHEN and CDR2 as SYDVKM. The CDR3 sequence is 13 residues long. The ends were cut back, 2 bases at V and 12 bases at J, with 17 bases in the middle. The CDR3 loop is CASSLIGYRAWYF. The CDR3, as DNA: TGTGCCAGCAGTTTAATCGGGTACAGGGCTTGGTACTTC.

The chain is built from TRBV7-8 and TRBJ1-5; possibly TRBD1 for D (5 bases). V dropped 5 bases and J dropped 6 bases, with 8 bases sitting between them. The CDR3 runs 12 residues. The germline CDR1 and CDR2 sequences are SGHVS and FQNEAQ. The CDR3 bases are TGTGCCAGCAGCACTGACAGTCAGCCCCAGCATTTT. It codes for CASSTDSQPQHF.

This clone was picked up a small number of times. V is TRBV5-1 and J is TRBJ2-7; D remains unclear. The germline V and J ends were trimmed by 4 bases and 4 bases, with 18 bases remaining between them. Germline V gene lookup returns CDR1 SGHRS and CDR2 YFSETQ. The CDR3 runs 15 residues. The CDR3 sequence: CASSPNLGDTYEQYF. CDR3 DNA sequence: TGCGCCAGCAGCCCCAACTTAGGTGACACTTACGAGCAGTACTTC.

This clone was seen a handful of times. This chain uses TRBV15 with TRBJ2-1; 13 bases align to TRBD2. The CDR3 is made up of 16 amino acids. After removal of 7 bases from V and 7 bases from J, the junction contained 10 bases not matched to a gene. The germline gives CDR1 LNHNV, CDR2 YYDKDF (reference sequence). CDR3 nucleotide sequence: TGTGCCACCATACGCCGGGGACTAGCGGGAAAGAATGAGCAGTTCTTC. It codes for CATIRRGLAGKNEQFF.

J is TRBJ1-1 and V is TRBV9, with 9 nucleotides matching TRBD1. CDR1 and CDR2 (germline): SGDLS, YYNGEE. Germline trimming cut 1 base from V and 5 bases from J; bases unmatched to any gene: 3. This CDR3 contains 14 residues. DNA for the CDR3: TGTGCCAGCAGCGTAACAGGGGGCGCGACTGAAGCTTTCTTT. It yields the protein CASSVTGGATEAFF. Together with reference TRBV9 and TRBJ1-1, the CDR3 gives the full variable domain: DSGVTQTPKHLITATGQRVTLRCSPRSGDLSVYWYQQSLDQGLQFLIQYYNGEERAKGNILERFSAQQFPDLHSELNLSSLELGDSALYFCASSVTGGATEAFFGQGTRLTVV.